The next 18 T cell receptor beta chains were all read from a single sample in a study of response to subunit inactivated influenza vaccine. In TCRdb, the RT-PCR reads were re-called with MiXCR into one record per CDR3 protein. Of 200,000 to 300,000 distinct CDR3 sequences in the sample, 10% to 15% were seen once. Sequencing used non-naive T cells sorted from PBMCs, obtained 14 to 15 days before vaccination. The receptors were sampled from a man in his forties or fifties who received an inactivated influenza vaccine.

CDR3 sequence reads: CASSQAGTDNYGYTF. DNA of the CDR3: TGTGCCAGCAGCCAGGCCGGAACAGATAACTATGGCTACACCTTC. The chain uses TRBV3-1 and TRBJ1-2, with D unresolved. Germline CDR1 reads LGHDT; CDR2 reads YNNKEL (reference sequence). This CDR3 spans 15 amino acids. V was clipped by 3 bases and J by 1 base, with 12 bases between them. The full variable domain, completed using reference TRBV3-1 and TRBJ1-2, is DTAVSQTPKYLVTQMGNDKSIKCEQNLGHDTMYWYKQDSKKFLKIMFSYNNKELIINETVPNRFSPKSPDKAHLNLHINSLELGDSAVYFCASSQAGTDNYGYTFGSGTRLTVV.

This clonotype occurred many times. The V and J genes are TRBV3-1 and TRBJ2-7; 10 nucleotides align to TRBD2. The germline CDR1 and CDR2 sequences are LGHDT and YNNKEL (reference sequence). Germline trimming cut 2 bases from V and 2 bases from J; bases unmatched to any gene: 0. The CDR3 has 14 amino acids. The CDR3 protein is CASSQTSGAYEQYF. In nucleotides, the CDR3 is TGTGCCAGCAGCCAAACTAGCGGGGCCTACGAGCAGTACTTC.

The sample holds a few counts of this clonotype. The chain combines TRBV20-1 with TRBJ1-2; a possible D gene is TRBD1 (5 bases). Looked up from germline, CDR1 is DFQATT and CDR2 is SNEGSKA (reference sequence). The CDR3 runs to 13 residues. V dropped 2 bases and J dropped 4 bases, with 11 bases sitting between them. DNA for the CDR3: TGCAGTGCTAGACAGGGAAGAAGCTATGGCTACACCTTC. Its translation: CSARQGRSYGYTF.

This clonotype has just a few counts. This chain uses TRBV12-3 or TRBV12-4 with TRBJ2-5, with D perhaps matching TRBD1 (5 bases). Trimming cost V 1 base and J 5 bases, with 11 bases left between them. The CDR3 has 14 residues. The CDR3 DNA reads as TGTGCCAGCAGTTTAGGGCAGGGATGGGAGACCCAGTACTTC. Its translation: CASSLGQGWETQYF.

This chain joins TRBV25-1 and TRBJ2-2, with a tentative D call TRBD2 (5 bases). CDR3 length equals 15 residues. Per the germline V gene, CDR1 is MGHDK and CDR2 is SYGVNS. V dropped 0 bases and J dropped 6 bases, with 11 bases sitting between them. The CDR3 sequence is CASSEYGGGAGELFF. CDR3 bases: TGTGCCAGCAGTGAATATGGAGGCGGCGCCGGGGAGCTGTTTTTT.

The V call is TRBV20-1, the J call TRBJ2-3; 12 nucleotides match TRBD2. V trimming: 3 bases; J trimming: 2 bases; junction bases outside the gene matches: 9. Germline CDR1 reads DFQATT; CDR2 reads SNEGSKA (reference sequence). The CDR3 runs to 17 residues. The CDR3 DNA is TGCAGTGCTAGTCAGGCTAGCGGGAGGGCCGTCACAGATACGCAGTATTTT. This encodes CSASQASGRAVTDTQYF.

The chain employs TRBV6-2 or TRBV6-3 and TRBJ2-2; D gene uncertain. Trimming cost V 2 bases and J 6 bases, with 10 bases left between them. This CDR3 region has 14 residues. Germline CDR1 is MNHEY and CDR2 is SVGEGT. The DNA of the CDR3 is TGTGCCAGCAGTTACGCTGCATTTCCCGGGGAGCTGTTTTTT. Translating it yields CASSYAAFPGELFF.

This clonotype was observed at least ten times. The chain couples TRBV6-2 or TRBV6-3 to TRBJ1-5; D is unclear. Germline values: CDR1 MNHEY, CDR2 SVGEGT. This CDR3 is 14 amino acids long. V lost 5 bases to trimming and J lost 5 bases, with 13 bases between them. The CDR3 DNA reads TGTGCCAGCAGTCTGAATAGGCGAGATCAGCCCCAGCATTTT. Translating gives CASSLNRRDQPQHF.

The chain is built from TRBV18 and TRBJ2-3; no clear D gene. The CDR3 spans 16 residues. Germline V lookup: CDR1 KGHSH, CDR2 LQKENI. Trimming shortened V by 0 bases and J by 3 bases, and 13 bases separated the two germline ends. The CDR3 spells CASSPPKLSKTDTQYF. As DNA, the CDR3 is TGTGCCAGCTCACCACCTAAGCTATCGAAGACAGATACGCAGTATTTT. Supplemented by reference TRBV18 and TRBJ2-3, the full variable domain reads NAGVMQNPRHLVRRRGQEARLRCSPMKGHSHVYWYRQLPEEGLKFMVYLQKENIIDESGMPKERFSAEFPKEGPSILRIQQVVRGDSAAYFCASSPPKLSKTDTQYFGPGTRLTVL.

This clonotype was observed many times. V and J are TRBV7-6 and TRBJ2-7; TRBD1 aligns across 10 bases. V shed 5 bases and J 5 bases; nucleotides not matched to a gene: 6. CDR3 length: 14 amino acids. The germline V gene has CDR1 SGHVS and CDR2 FNYEAQ. CDR3 bases: TGTGCCAGCAGCAAAGGGACAGGGGTACACGAGCAGTACTTC. It codes for CASSKGTGVHEQYF.

Many counts were recorded for this clonotype. The chain joins TRBV11-2 to TRBJ1-2, with D possibly matching TRBD1 (6 bases). Trimming removed 3 bases from V and 8 bases from J, with 19 bases in between. Germline V gives CDR1 SGHAT, CDR2 FQNNGV. The CDR3 runs 15 residues. This CDR3 is CASSFNRDGVWGYTF. CDR3 bases: TGTGCCAGCAGCTTCAACAGGGATGGTGTGTGGGGCTACACCTTC.

This clonotype has just a few counts. In nucleotides, the CDR3 is TGTGCCACCAGCAGAGACAGGGTGGAGACCCAGTACTTC. This encodes CATSRDRVETQYF. The V call is TRBV15, the J call TRBJ2-5, with D maybe TRBD1 (5 bases). V was clipped by 0 bases and J by 5 bases, with 7 bases between them. The CDR3 has 13 residues. Germline CDR1 reads LNHNV; CDR2 reads YYDKDF (reference sequence). Variable domain in full (rest from reference TRBV15 and TRBJ2-5): DAMVIQNPRYQVTQFGKPVTLSCSQTLNHNVMYWYQQKSSQAPKLLFHYYDKDFNNEADTPDNFQSRRPNTSFCFLDIRSPGLGDTAMYLCATSRDRVETQYFGPGTRLLVL.

This clonotype has only a few counts. The rearrangement links TRBV5-1 to TRBJ2-7, with 9 bases lining up with TRBD1. This CDR3 has 17 residues. In germline, CDR1 is SGHRS, CDR2 YFSETQ. V lost 0 bases and J lost 6; bases outside the gene matches: 13. CDR3 region: CASSLDGHGTGFFEQYF. The CDR3 coding sequence is TGCGCCAGCAGCTTGGACGGACACGGGACAGGGTTTTTCGAGCAGTACTTC.

This clonotype was seen more than once but under ten times. The chain couples TRBV12-3 or TRBV12-4 to TRBJ2-2, with a possible D match to TRBD1 (5 bases). Trimming stripped 1 base from V and 10 bases from J, with 7 bases between. This CDR3 is built from 12 residues. The CDR3 nucleotides read TGTGCCAGCAGTTTAGGCAGGGAGGAGCTGTTTTTT. Residues: CASSLGREELFF.

The J gene is TRBJ2-7, the V gene TRBV28; D is perhaps TRBD1 or TRBD2 (5 bases each). This CDR3 region has 14 residues. V lost 3 bases, J lost 0 bases, and 9 bases lay in between. Germline V CDR1 and CDR2: MDHEN, SYDVKM. This CDR3 is CASSFGTRSYEQYF. In nucleotides, the CDR3 is TGTGCCAGCAGTTTCGGGACCCGCTCCTACGAGCAGTACTTC.

This clonotype came up many times. The rearrangement joins TRBV4-1 to TRBJ2-5, with 8 bases fitting TRBD2. Germline CDR1 is MGHRA and CDR2 is YSYEKL. The CDR3 spans 15 residues. V trimming: 4 bases; J trimming: 5 bases; junction bases outside the gene matches: 9. This chain's CDR3 is CASSPSGPTAETQYF. The DNA of the CDR3 is TGCGCCAGCAGCCCTAGCGGGCCAACGGCGGAGACCCAGTACTTC.

This sequence joins TRBV5-1 and TRBJ2-1; D is perhaps TRBD2 (7 bases). The CDR3 runs 16 residues. Per germline, CDR1 SGHRS and CDR2 YFSETQ. V lost 7 bases, J lost 7 bases, and 24 bases lay in between. As DNA, the CDR3 is TGCGCCAGCGGCCGAGGGGGTTCCCCCGGGGGGAATGAGCAGTTCTTC. Translating gives CASGRGGSPGGNEQFF.

This clonotype was seen once. This sequence joins TRBV11-1 and TRBJ2-3, with D unresolved. The CDR3 totals 14 residues. Trimming took off 0 bases at V and 2 bases at J, with 6 bases between the two ends. Germline V gene lookup returns CDR1 SGHAT and CDR2 FQDESV (reference sequence). The CDR3 bases are TGTGCCAGCAGCTTAGCAAGATTCACAGATACGCAGTATTTT. Translated, it gives CASSLARFTDTQYF.